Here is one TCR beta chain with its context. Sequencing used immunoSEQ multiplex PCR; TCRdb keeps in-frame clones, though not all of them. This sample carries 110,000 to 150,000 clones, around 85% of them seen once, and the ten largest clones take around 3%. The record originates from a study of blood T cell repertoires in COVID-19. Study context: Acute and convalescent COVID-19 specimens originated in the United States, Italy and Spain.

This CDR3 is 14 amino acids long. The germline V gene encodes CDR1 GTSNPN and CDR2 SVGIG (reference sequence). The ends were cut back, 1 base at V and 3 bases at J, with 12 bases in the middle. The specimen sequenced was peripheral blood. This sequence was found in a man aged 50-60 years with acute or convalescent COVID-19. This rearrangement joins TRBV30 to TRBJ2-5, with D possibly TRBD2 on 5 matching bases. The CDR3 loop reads CAWSDEMREETQYF. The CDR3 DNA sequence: TGTGCCTGGAGTGACGAAATGAGGGAAGAGACCCAGTACTTC. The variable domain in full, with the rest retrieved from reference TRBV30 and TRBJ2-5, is SQTIHQWPATLVQPVGSPLSLECTVEGTSNPNLYWYRQAAGRGLQLLFYSVGIGQISSEVPQNLSASRPQDRQFILSSKKLLLSDSGFYLCAWSDEMREETQYFGPGTRLLVL.